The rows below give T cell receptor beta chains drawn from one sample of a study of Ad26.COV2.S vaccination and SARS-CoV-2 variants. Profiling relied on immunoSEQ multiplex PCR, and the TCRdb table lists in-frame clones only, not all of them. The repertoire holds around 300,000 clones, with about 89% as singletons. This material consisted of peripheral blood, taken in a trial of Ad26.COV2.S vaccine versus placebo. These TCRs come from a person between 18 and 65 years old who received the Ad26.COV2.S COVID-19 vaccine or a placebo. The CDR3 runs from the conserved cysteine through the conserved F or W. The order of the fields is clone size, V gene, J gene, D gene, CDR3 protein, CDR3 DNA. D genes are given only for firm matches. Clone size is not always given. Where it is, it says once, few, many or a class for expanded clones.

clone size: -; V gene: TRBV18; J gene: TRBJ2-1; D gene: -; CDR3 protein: CASSPWGSGYYNEQFF; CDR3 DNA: TGTGCCAGCTCACCTTGGGGGAGTGGGTACTACAATGAGCAGTTCTTC
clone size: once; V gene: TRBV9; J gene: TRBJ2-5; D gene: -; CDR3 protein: CASSGPRVEQETQYF; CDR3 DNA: TGTGCCAGCAGCGGCCCCCGGGTAGAACAAGAGACCCAGTACTTC
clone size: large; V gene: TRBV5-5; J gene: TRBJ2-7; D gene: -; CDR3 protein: CASSITYEQYF; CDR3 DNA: TGTGCCAGCAGCATCACCTACGAGCAGTACTTC
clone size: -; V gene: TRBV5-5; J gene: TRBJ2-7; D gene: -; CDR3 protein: CASSPRQALTYEQYF; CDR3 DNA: TGTGCCAGCAGCCCTAGACAGGCTCTGACCTACGAGCAGTACTTC
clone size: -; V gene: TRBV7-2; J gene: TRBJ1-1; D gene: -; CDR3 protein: CASSPDTTEAFF; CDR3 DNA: TGTGCCAGCAGCCCCGACACCACTGAAGCTTTCTTT
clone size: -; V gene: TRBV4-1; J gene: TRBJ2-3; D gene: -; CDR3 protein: CASSQVSLAAGTDTQYF; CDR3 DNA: TGCGCCAGCAGCCAAGTGTCCTTAGCGGCTGGCACAGATACGCAGTATTTT
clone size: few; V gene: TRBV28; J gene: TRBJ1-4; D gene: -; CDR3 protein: CASSLYPGEGVGEKLFF; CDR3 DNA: TGTGCCAGCAGTTTATACCCTGGGGAGGGGGTCGGTGAAAAACTGTTTTTT
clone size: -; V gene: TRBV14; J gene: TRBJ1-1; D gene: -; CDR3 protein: CASSQDTGSLNTEAFF; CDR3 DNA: TGTGCCAGCAGCCAGGATACCGGGAGTTTGAACACTGAAGCTTTCTTT
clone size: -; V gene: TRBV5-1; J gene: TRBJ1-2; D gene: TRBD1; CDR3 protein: CASSPTGAYYGYTF; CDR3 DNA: TGCGCCAGCAGCCCAACAGGGGCATACTATGGCTACACCTTC
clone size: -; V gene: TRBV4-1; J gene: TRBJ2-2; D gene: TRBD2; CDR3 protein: CASSQEETSGRIAGELFF; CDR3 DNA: TGCGCCAGCAGCCAAGAAGAGACTAGCGGGAGGATCGCCGGGGAGCTGTTTTTT
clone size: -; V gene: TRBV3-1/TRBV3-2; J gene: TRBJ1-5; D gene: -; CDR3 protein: CASSQDEGQPQHF; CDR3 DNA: TGTGCCAGCAGCCAAGATGAGGGTCAGCCCCAGCATTTT
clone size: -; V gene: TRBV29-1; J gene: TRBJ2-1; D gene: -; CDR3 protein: CSVGGAGSNEQFF; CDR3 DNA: TGCAGCGTTGGGGGGGCAGGGAGCAATGAGCAGTTCTTC
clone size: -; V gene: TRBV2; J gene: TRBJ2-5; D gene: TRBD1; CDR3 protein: CARGTGLGETQYF; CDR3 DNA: TGTGCCAGGGGGACAGGACTGGGAGAGACCCAGTACTTC
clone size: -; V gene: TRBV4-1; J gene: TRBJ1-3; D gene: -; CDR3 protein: CASSQEGPATLSGNTIYF; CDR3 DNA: TGCGCCAGCAGCCAAGAGGGCCCCGCTACACTCTCTGGAAACACCATATATTTT
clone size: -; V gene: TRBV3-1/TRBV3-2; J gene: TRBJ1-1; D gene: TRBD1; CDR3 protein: CASSQWDRMNTEAFF; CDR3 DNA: TGTGCCAGCAGCCAATGGGACAGGATGAACACTGAAGCTTTCTTT
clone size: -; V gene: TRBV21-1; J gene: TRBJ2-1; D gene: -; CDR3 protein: CASSNLGTGAYNEQFF; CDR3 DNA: TGTGCCAGCAGCAACCTCGGGACAGGGGCCTACAATGAGCAGTTCTTC
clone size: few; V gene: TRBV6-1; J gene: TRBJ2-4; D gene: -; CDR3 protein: CASSEAQAGASDIQYF; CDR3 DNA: TGTGCCAGCAGTGAAGCTCAGGCGGGGGCGTCGGACATTCAGTACTTC
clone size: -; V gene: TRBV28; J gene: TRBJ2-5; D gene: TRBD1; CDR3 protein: CASSPRQGLQETQYF; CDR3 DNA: TGTGCCAGCAGTCCACGACAGGGCCTCCAAGAGACCCAGTACTTC
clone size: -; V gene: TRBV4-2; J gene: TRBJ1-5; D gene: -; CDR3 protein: CASSQDRSANQPQHF; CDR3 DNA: TGTGCCAGCAGCCAAGATAGAAGTGCTAATCAGCCCCAGCATTTT
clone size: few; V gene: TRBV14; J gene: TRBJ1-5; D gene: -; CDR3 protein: CASSLPQSSNQPQHF; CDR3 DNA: TGTGCCAGCAGTCTACCCCAGAGTAGCAATCAGCCCCAGCATTTT
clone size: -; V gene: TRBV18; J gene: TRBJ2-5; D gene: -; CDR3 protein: CASSPPVGGEGSYQETQYF; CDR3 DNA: TGTGCCAGCTCACCACCGGTTGGTGGTGAGGGGTCCTACCAAGAGACCCAGTACTTC
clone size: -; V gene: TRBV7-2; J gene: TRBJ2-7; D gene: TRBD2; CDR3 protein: CASSLWASGLGEQYF; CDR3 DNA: TGTGCCAGCAGCTTGTGGGCTAGCGGGTTGGGGGAGCAGTACTTC
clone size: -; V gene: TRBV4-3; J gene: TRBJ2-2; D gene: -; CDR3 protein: CASSQDRAGGSSGELFF; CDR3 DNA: TGCGCCAGCAGCCAAGATCGGGCAGGAGGCTCTTCCGGGGAGCTGTTTTTT
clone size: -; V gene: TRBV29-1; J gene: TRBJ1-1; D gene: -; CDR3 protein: CSVTMGFTNTEAFF; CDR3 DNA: TGCAGCGTGACGATGGGCTTTACGAACACTGAAGCTTTCTTT
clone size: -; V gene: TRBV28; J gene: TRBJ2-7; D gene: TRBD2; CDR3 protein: CASSLVLAGVRYEQYF; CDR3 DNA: TGTGCCAGCAGTTTAGTCCTAGCGGGAGTAAGATACGAGCAGTACTTC
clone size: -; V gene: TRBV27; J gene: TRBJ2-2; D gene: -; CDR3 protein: CASSLDPLGLNTGELFF; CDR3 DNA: TGTGCCAGCAGTTTGGACCCGTTGGGGCTGAACACCGGGGAGCTGTTTTTT
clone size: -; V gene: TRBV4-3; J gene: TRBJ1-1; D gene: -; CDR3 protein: CASSQDEEGLNTEAFF; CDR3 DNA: TGCGCCAGCAGCCAAGATGAGGAGGGGCTGAACACTGAAGCTTTCTTT
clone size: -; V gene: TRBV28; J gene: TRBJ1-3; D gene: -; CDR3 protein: CASSTLSGSSGNTIYF; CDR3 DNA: TGTGCCAGCAGTACTTTATCAGGTAGCTCTGGAAACACCATATATTTT
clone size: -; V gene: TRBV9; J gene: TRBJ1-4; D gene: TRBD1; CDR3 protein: CASSAQGAGEKLFF; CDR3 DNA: TGTGCCAGCAGCGCACAGGGGGCTGGGGAAAAACTGTTTTTT
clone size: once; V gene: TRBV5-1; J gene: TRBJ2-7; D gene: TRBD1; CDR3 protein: CASSGLTGGEPHEQYF; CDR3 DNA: TGCGCCAGCAGCGGATTAACAGGGGGCGAGCCCCACGAGCAGTACTTC
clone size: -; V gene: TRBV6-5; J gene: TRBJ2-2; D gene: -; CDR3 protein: CASKGSNTGELFF; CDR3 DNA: TGTGCCAGCAAGGGCAGTAACACCGGGGAGCTGTTTTTT
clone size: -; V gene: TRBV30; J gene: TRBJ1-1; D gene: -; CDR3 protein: CAWTGGSNTEAFF; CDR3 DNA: TGTGCCTGGACGGGGGGCTCGAACACTGAAGCTTTCTTT
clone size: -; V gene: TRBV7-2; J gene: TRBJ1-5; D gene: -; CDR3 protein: CASSLGRRGNQPQHF; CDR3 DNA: TGTGCCAGCAGCTTAGGCCGCCGGGGTAATCAGCCCCAGCATTTT
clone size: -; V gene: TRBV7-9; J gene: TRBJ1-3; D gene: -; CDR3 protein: CASSLAGFSGNTIYF; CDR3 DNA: TGTGCCAGCAGCTTAGCAGGTTTCTCTGGAAACACCATATATTTT
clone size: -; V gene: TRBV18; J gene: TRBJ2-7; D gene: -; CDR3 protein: CASSPRGAHEQYF; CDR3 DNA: TGTGCCAGCTCACCACGGGGGGCCCACGAGCAGTACTTC
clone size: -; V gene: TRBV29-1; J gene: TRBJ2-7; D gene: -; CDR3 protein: CSVENPEAYEQYF; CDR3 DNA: TGCAGCGTTGAAAACCCCGAGGCCTACGAGCAGTACTTC
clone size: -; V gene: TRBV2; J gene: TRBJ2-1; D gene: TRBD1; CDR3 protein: CASRRDSYNEQFF; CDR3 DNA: TGTGCCAGCAGACGGGACAGCTACAATGAGCAGTTCTTC